These 32 T cell receptor beta chains came from one sample sequenced in a study of blood T cell repertoires in COVID-19. Only in-frame clones appear in the TCRdb table, and some are missing; sequencing was by immunoSEQ multiplex PCR. Of approximately 150,000 clones in the sample, almost 90% are singletons; the top ten hold 1.5% to 1.9%. Sequenced input: peripheral blood. These receptors all come from a woman between 55 and 75 years old with acute or convalescent COVID-19.

The chain employs TRBV4-3 and TRBJ2-7, with TRBD1 identical over 11 bases. Germline loops: CDR1 LGHNA, CDR2 YSLEER. The CDR3 loop spans 15 amino acids. Trimming cost V 5 bases and J 1 base; bases outside gene matches: 4. CDR3 region: CASSWDRGSSYEQYF. CDR3 coding DNA: TGCGCCAGCAGCTGGGACAGGGGGAGTTCCTACGAGCAGTACTTC.

The chain carries TRBV19 and TRBJ1-4; D is possibly TRBD1 (5 bases). The CDR3 is 15 amino acids. Germline lookup yields CDR1 LNHDA and CDR2 SQIVND (reference sequence). V lost 5 bases and J lost 0, with 10 bases in between. CDR3 sequence (DNA): TGTGCCAGTAGTTCGGGGGGGACAACTAATGAAAAACTGTTTTTT. It encodes CASSSGGTTNEKLFF.

The gene calls are TRBV6-1 and TRBJ1-5; 10 positions match TRBD1. Germline CDR1 reads MNHNS; CDR2 reads SASEGT. The CDR3 length is 14 residues. Trimming at V came to 3 bases and at J to 8 bases, leaving 4 bases not matched to a gene. Here the CDR3 DNA reads TGTGCCAGCAGTGACCGACAGGGGGCCGAGCCCCAGCATTTT. Encoded protein: CASSDRQGAEPQHF.

V and J are TRBV18 and TRBJ2-2, with D possibly being TRBD2 (5 bases). Between the trimmed V and J ends, which lost 6 bases and 0 bases, there was a span of 20 bases. The CDR3 contains 18 residues. From germline, CDR1 is KGHSH and CDR2 LQKENI. The CDR3 loop reads CASSPNLPGSTNTGELFF. The CDR3 coding sequence is TGTGCCAGCTCCCCAAATCTGCCGGGGTCGACGAACACCGGGGAGCTGTTTTTT.

This chain uses TRBV27 with TRBJ1-2, with a possible D match to TRBD1 (5 bases). Trimming pared 6 bases from V and 3 bases from J, leaving 20 bases between. The CDR3 is 16 residues long. Looked up from germline, CDR1 is MNHEY and CDR2 is SMNVEV (reference sequence). DNA for the CDR3: TGTGCCAGCAGCCTAGGGGCGGTCCCCCGGGACTATGGCTACACCTTC. Protein sequence: CASSLGAVPRDYGYTF.

In DNA form, the CDR3 reads TGTGCCAGCAGCTTAGACAGCTCTGGGGCCAACGTCCTGACTTTC. Translation: CASSLDSSGANVLTF. The chain is built from TRBV7-6 and TRBJ2-6; D is unresolved. The CDR3 has 15 amino acids. V was cut by 1 base and J by 0 bases, with 4 bases left in between. Germline CDR1 SGHVS, CDR2 FNYEAQ.

This sequence joins TRBV30 and TRBJ1-4; D may be TRBD1 (6 bases). V lost 3 bases, J lost 7 bases, and 15 bases lay in between. The CDR3 sequence is 14 residues long. Germline loops: CDR1 GTSNPN, CDR2 SVGIG (reference sequence). The CDR3 region is CAWRDRTKGEKLFF. CDR3 in DNA: TGTGCCTGGAGAGACAGGACGAAAGGTGAAAAACTGTTTTTT.

The V call is TRBV18, the J call TRBJ2-7; tentative D call: TRBD1 (6 bases). Looked up from germline, CDR1 is KGHSH and CDR2 is LQKENI. The V end was cut by 3 bases, the J end by 2 bases, with 17 bases between. There are 16 residues in the CDR3. CDR3: CASSPQTTGLTYEQYF. CDR3 coding DNA: TGTGCCAGCTCACCTCAGACGACAGGCTTAACCTACGAGCAGTACTTC.

Comments on this clone: This specimen includes other DNA sequences encoding the same CDR3. The chain is built from TRBV5-1 and TRBJ1-2, with 7 bases fitting TRBD1. The CDR3 extends over 14 amino acids. Germline CDR1 and CDR2: SGHRS and YFSETQ. The trim removed 0 bases at V and 4 bases at J, leaving 3 bases unmatched. CDR3 residues: CASSLGQGGYGYTF. Here the CDR3 DNA reads TGCGCCAGCAGCTTGGGCCAGGGGGGCTATGGCTACACCTTC.

The chain has TRBV19 and TRBJ1-4, with 7 bases fitting TRBD1. Trimming at V came to 4 bases and at J to 8 bases, leaving 7 bases not matched to a gene. Germline V gene lookup returns CDR1 LNHDA and CDR2 SQIVND (reference sequence). This CDR3 comprises 14 residues. CDR3 loop: CASSTGQAGEKLFF. As DNA, the CDR3 is TGTGCCAGTAGTACCGGACAGGCGGGGGAAAAACTGTTTTTT.

V is TRBV4-1 and J is TRBJ1-2, with D possibly matching TRBD1 (6 bases). The CDR3 has 15 amino acids. Trimming removed 0 bases at V and 8 bases at J, with 16 bases between. Germline V gene sequence: CDR1 MGHRA, CDR2 YSYEKL. DNA of the CDR3: TGCGCCAGCAGCCAAGATGCGATTACAGGGAAGGGCTACACCTTC. This gives the protein CASSQDAITGKGYTF.

This sequence joins TRBV19 and TRBJ1-2, with 8 bases identical to TRBD1. Looked up from germline, CDR1 is LNHDA and CDR2 is SQIVND (reference sequence). The length of the CDR3 is 14 residues. The V gene end was trimmed by 2 bases and the J gene end by 3 bases; junction bases not matched to a gene: 2. CDR3: CASSIRDRHYGYTF. As DNA, the CDR3 is TGTGCCAGTAGTATAAGGGACAGGCACTATGGCTACACCTTC.

V is TRBV19 and J is TRBJ1-3; D is ambiguous. The CDR3 consists of 14 residues. The V end lost 6 bases, the J end lost 4 bases, and 13 bases lay between the germline ends. Germline V gives CDR1 LNHDA, CDR2 SQIVND (reference sequence). In nucleotides, the CDR3 is TGTGCCAGTAGGATCCGGGAGGGAGGAAACACCATATATTTT. It encodes CASRIREGGNTIYF.

V gene TRBV6-6 combines with J gene TRBJ1-3; 10 bases fit TRBD1. V shed 6 bases, J shed 2 bases, and the junction held 4 bases outside the gene matches. CDR1 is MNHNY and CDR2 is SVGAGI in the germline V gene (reference sequence). The CDR3 has 15 residues. This CDR3 is CASRVGTGAGNTIYF. CDR3 bases: TGTGCCAGCAGGGTCGGGACAGGGGCTGGAAACACCATATATTTT.

The CDR3 coding sequence is TGTGCCAGCAGCCCAAGCTTGGGGGGGCGAGATACGCAGTATTTT. Translated, it gives CASSPSLGGRDTQYF. This rearrangement joins TRBV9 to TRBJ2-3, with D possibly being TRBD2 (7 bases). Germline lookup yields CDR1 SGDLS and CDR2 YYNGEE. Trimming cost V 4 bases and J 5 bases, with 17 bases left between them. This CDR3 comprises 15 residues.

J is TRBJ2-1 and V is TRBV19; perhaps TRBD2 as D (6 bases). The CDR3 is made up of 14 amino acids. Germline V CDR1 and CDR2: LNHDA, SQIVND (reference sequence). Between the trimmed V and J ends, which lost 1 base and 9 bases, there was a span of 13 bases. The chain's CDR3 is CASSIVGGEGEQFF. Here the CDR3 DNA reads TGTGCCAGTAGTATAGTCGGCGGGGAAGGTGAGCAGTTCTTC.

This chain links TRBV18 with TRBJ1-6; D ambiguous. Germline V gene lookup returns CDR1 KGHSH and CDR2 LQKENI. This CDR3 contains 14 residues. Trimming pared 10 bases from V and 7 bases from J, leaving 17 bases between. CDR3 in DNA: TGTGCCACCCGGGAGGCTACCGGCAATTCACCCCTCCACTTT. It translates to CATREATGNSPLHF.

This clone was counted once. The chain is built from TRBV24-1 and TRBJ2-7; no clear D. The CDR3 loop spans 15 amino acids. V lost 8 bases, J lost 2 bases, and 18 bases lay in between. CDR1 KGHDR and CDR2 SFDVKD come from the germline V gene. The CDR3 sequence: CATTTWPNRTYEQYF. As DNA, the CDR3 is TGTGCCACCACTACATGGCCGAACAGAACCTACGAGCAGTACTTC.

V and J are TRBV11-2 and TRBJ2-1, with 8 bases lining up with TRBD2. CDR3 length: 14 amino acids. Germline CDR1 and CDR2: SGHAT and FQNNGV. Trimming at V came to 3 bases and at J to 6 bases, leaving 4 bases not matched to a gene. As DNA, the CDR3 is TGTGCCAGCAGCTTTGACGGGGGGGGCAATGAGCAGTTCTTC. It translates to CASSFDGGGNEQFF. The full variable domain, with the rest looked up from reference TRBV11-2 and TRBJ2-1, is EAGVAQSPRYKIIEKRQSVAFWCNPISGHATLYWYQQILGQGPKLLIQFQNNGVVDDSQLPKDRFSAERLKGVDSTLKIQPAKLEDSAVYLCASSFDGGGNEQFFGPGTRLTVL.

The V gene is TRBV4-1, the J gene TRBJ2-7, with 9 bases lining up with TRBD1. The CDR3 runs to 16 residues. The trim removed 1 base at V and 0 bases at J, leaving 4 bases unmatched. Germline-derived CDR1 and CDR2 are MGHRA and YSYEKL. Here the CDR3 DNA reads TGCGCCAGCAGCCAAGGGACAGGGGACAACTCCTACGAGCAGTACTTC. Its translation is CASSQGTGDNSYEQYF.

This clone is a singleton in its sample. The genes are TRBV6-5 and TRBJ2-7, with 10 bases identical to TRBD2. This CDR3 comprises 13 residues. Per germline, CDR1 MNHEY and CDR2 SVGAGI. Losses at the gene ends were 10 bases for V and 6 bases for J; bases not matched to a gene: 9. The CDR3 coding sequence is TGTGCCACCCTATCACTAGCGGGGCCCGAGCAGTACTTC. This translates into CATLSLAGPEQYF.

Of note for this clone: This sample includes further DNA sequences coding for the same CDR3. This sequence joins TRBV30 and TRBJ2-3; 11 bases match TRBD2. CDR1 is GTSNPN and CDR2 is SVGIG in the germline V gene (reference sequence). V lost 1 base to trimming and J lost 0 bases; unmatched junction nucleotides: 0. This CDR3 has 15 amino acids. The CDR3 bases are TGTGCCTGGAGTGGACTAGCGGGGAGCACAGATACGCAGTATTTT. It specifies CAWSGLAGSTDTQYF.

The V call is TRBV5-1, the J call TRBJ1-4; 9 bases fit TRBD1. This CDR3 has 15 residues. V shed 3 bases and J 6 bases; nucleotides not matched to a gene: 6. Germline V gives CDR1 SGHRS, CDR2 YFSETQ. The CDR3 nucleotides are TGCGCCAGCAGCTCCGGGACAGGGACGTATGAAAAACTGTTTTTT. Protein: CASSSGTGTYEKLFF.

This clone showed up just once. The V call is TRBV4-1, the J call TRBJ1-5; possibly TRBD1 for D (5 bases). The CDR3 extends over 16 amino acids. V was pared by 0 bases and J by 4 bases, with 13 bases between. Germline V gives CDR1 MGHRA, CDR2 YSYEKL. The CDR3 loop reads CASSQDQGLGNQPQHF. The CDR3 DNA is TGCGCCAGCAGCCAAGATCAGGGATTGGGGAATCAGCCCCAGCATTTT.

Points on this clone: The junction differs from germline at one of its ends, possibly a read error. The rearrangement uses TRBV6-5 and TRBJ1-3, with D perhaps TRBD1 (6 bases). CDR1 is MNHEY and CDR2 is SVGAGI in the germline V gene. The CDR3 has 13 residues. The DNA for the CDR3 is TGTGCCAGCAGTCCGAACTCCAGGGGTCAATTAACCTTT. It specifies CASSPNSRGQLTF.

This chain joins TRBV28 and TRBJ1-2; 9 nucleotides align to TRBD1. With 4 bases clipped from V and 4 bases from J, the junction kept 7 bases outside the gene matches. The CDR3 is made up of 15 amino acids. In germline, CDR1 is MDHEN, CDR2 SYDVKM. CDR3 in amino acids: CASSSGQGSLYGYTF. CDR3 nucleotides: TGTGCCAGCAGTTCGGGACAGGGATCCCTCTATGGCTACACCTTC.

DNA of the CDR3: TGTGCCTACCGCCAGACTGATCGGACTTGGTATGGCTACACCTTC. It is translated as CAYRQTDRTWYGYTF. This sequence joins TRBV30 and TRBJ1-2; D unclear. The CDR3 spans 15 residues. CDR1 GTSNPN and CDR2 SVGIG come from the germline V gene (reference sequence). Trimming removed 7 bases from V and 5 bases from J, with 23 bases in between.

The V call is TRBV19, the J call TRBJ1-5; D is unresolved. CDR3 length equals 14 residues. Germline CDR1 is LNHDA and CDR2 is SQIVND (reference sequence). Trimming took 3 bases from V and 9 from J, leaving 15 bases between them. The CDR3 region is CASSIDSQGGPQHF. The CDR3 DNA sequence: TGTGCCAGTAGTATTGACTCTCAAGGAGGGCCCCAGCATTTT.

The rearrangement links TRBV5-8 to TRBJ2-1; maybe TRBD1 (5 bases). Trimming took 7 bases from V and 0 from J, leaving 17 bases between them. Germline-derived CDR1 and CDR2 are SGHTS and YDEGEE. CDR3 length: 16 amino acids. The CDR3 DNA follows: TGTGCCAGCCTCAGTGCAGGGCAAGTCTCCTACAATGAGCAGTTCTTC. Encoded protein: CASLSAGQVSYNEQFF. The full variable domain, with the rest looked up from reference TRBV5-8 and TRBJ2-1, is EAGVTQSPTHLIKTRGQQATLRCSPISGHTSVYWYQQALGLGLQFLLWYDEGEERNRGNFPPRFSGRQFPNYSSELNVNALELEDSALYLCASLSAGQVSYNEQFFGPGTRLTVL.

This chain uses TRBV19 with TRBJ1-2; D remains unclear. V lost 5 bases and J lost 4, with 11 bases in between. Germline lookup yields CDR1 LNHDA and CDR2 SQIVND (reference sequence). The CDR3 runs to 13 residues. CDR3 DNA: TGTGCCAGTAGTGGACTGACTTTCTATGGCTACACCTTC. It is translated as CASSGLTFYGYTF.

V usage is TRBV5-4 and J usage is TRBJ2-6, with unresolved D. CDR1 is SGHNT and CDR2 is YYREEE in the germline V gene (reference sequence). V dropped 4 bases and J dropped 0 bases, with 5 bases sitting between them. This CDR3 spans 14 amino acids. CDR3 protein: CASSRISGANVLTF. The CDR3 bases are TGTGCCAGCAGCCGTATCTCTGGGGCCAACGTCCTGACTTTC.

V usage is TRBV5-1 and J usage is TRBJ2-2; 16 positions match TRBD2. The length of the CDR3 is 16 residues. Looked up from germline, CDR1 is SGHRS and CDR2 is YFSETQ. The trim removed 4 bases at V and 6 bases at J, leaving 3 bases unmatched. The CDR3 DNA reads TGCGCCAGCAGCACCGGGACTAGCGGGGGGGCCGGGGAGCTGTTTTTT. Translation: CASSTGTSGGAGELFF.